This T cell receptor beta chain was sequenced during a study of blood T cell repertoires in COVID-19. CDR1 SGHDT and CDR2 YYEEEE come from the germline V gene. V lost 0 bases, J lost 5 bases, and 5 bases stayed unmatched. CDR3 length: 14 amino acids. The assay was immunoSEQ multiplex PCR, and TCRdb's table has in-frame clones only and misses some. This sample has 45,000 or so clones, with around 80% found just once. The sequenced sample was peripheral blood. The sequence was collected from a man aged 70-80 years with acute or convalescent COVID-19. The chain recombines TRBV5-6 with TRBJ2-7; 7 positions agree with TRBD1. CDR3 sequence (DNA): TGTGCCAGCAGCTTGGGACAGGGTCGGAACGAGCAGTACTTC. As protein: CASSLGQGRNEQYF.